The clone carrying this TCR beta chain was seen more than once but under ten times. V dropped 6 bases and J dropped 3; count of bases not matched to a gene: 6. The germline gives CDR1 SNHLY, CDR2 FYNNEI. The CDR3 sequence is 15 residues long. This sample is part of a study of response to subunit inactivated influenza vaccine. TCRdb re-analysed the RT-PCR reads in MiXCR, keeping a single row per CDR3 protein. The sample contains 150,000 to 200,000 distinct CDR3 sequences, about 10% of which appear only once. The clonotype comes from a man over 45 who received an inactivated influenza vaccine. The rearrangement uses TRBV2 and TRBJ1-5; 9 nucleotides match TRBD1. The specimen was non-naive T cells sorted from PBMCs, collected on the day of vaccination. DNA for the CDR3: TGTGCCAGCAGAGGGACAGGGCTCTTCAATCAGCCCCAGCATTTT. This translates into CASRGTGLFNQPQHF. Full variable domain (remainder filled in from reference TRBV2 and TRBJ1-5): EPEVTQTPSHQVTQMGQEVILRCVPISNHLYFYWYRQILGQKVEFLVSFYNNEISEKSEIFDDQFSVERPDGSNFTLKIRSTKLEDSAMYFCASRGTGLFNQPQHFGDGTRLSIL.